This T cell receptor beta chain emerged from a study of spatial heterogeneity in lung cancer. All TCR cDNA molecules were individually tagged with a unique molecular identifier. TCRdb analysed the 5' RACE reads with MiXCR anew, one entry per CDR3 protein. The sample carries some 11,000 distinct CDR3 sequences, 3.7% recorded once. The time point is: sample taken at primary tumor resection. Samples were obtained from some 72 donors, all untreated early-stage non-small cell lung cancer patients. Whole RNA, which was extracted from tumor, nontumor lung tissue or frozen PBMC, was sequenced without any cell sorting. This clonotype occurred many times. CDR3 length equals 13 residues. The germline V gene has CDR1 MNHEY and CDR2 SVGEGT. Trimming removed 2 bases from V and 9 bases from J, with 14 bases in between.

The sequenced sample was PBMCs, obtained at surgery. This sequence was found in a female donor with early-stage non-small cell lung cancer. This chain connects TRBV6-2 or TRBV6-3 to TRBJ2-7; D not resolved. The CDR3 sequence: CASSYLSPKAQYF. The CDR3, as DNA: TGTGCCAGCAGTTACCTTTCCCCCAAGGCGCAGTACTTC.